The clone carrying this TCR beta chain came up once. TCRdb's copy holds only in-frame clones and misses some; the assay was immunoSEQ multiplex PCR. The data hold around 37,000 clones, with 91% observed a single time. V lost 1 base and J 7 bases, leaving 17 bases between the germline ends. The germline CDR1 and CDR2 sequences are SGDLS and YYNGEE. This CDR3 comprises 15 residues. The data were taken from a study of T cell changes during pregnancy in multiple sclerosis. This chain joins TRBV9 and TRBJ1-1, with D possibly being TRBD1 (5 bases). The source of this sequence is a female donor with multiple sclerosis, enrolled in a pregnancy study. Sequenced here: CD8+ T cells from peripheral blood mononuclear cells, sampled in the second trimester of pregnancy. The CDR3 loop is CASSVFAGQAVEAFF. As DNA, the CDR3 is TGTGCCAGCAGCGTATTTGCGGGGCAGGCTGTTGAAGCTTTCTTT.